Sequencing of this TCR beta chain was carried out in a study of OX40 agonist ivuxolimab in advanced cancers. Profiling relied on immunoSEQ multiplex PCR, and the TCRdb table lists in-frame clones only, not all of them. Here the sample spans fewer than 140,000 clones, approximately 90% being singletons. On this clone itself: What it recognizes is unknown.

Whole-study results and caveats: Compared with CD4+, CD8+ T cells on average had more expanded clones.

The germline V gene has CDR1 ENHRY and CDR2 SYGVKD. V lost 3 bases and J 5 bases, leaving 6 bases between the germline ends. The CDR3 length is 12 residues. The V and J genes are TRBV10-3 and TRBJ2-3, with unresolved D. The clonotype was recovered from an adult with an advanced solid tumor such as melanoma, head and neck, liver or kidney cancer. The specimen was CD4+ or CD8+ T cells sorted from blood, collected in a trial of the OX40 agonist ivuxolimab. DNA of the CDR3: TGTGCCATCAGTGATCGAGTAGATACGCAGTATTTT. Its protein is CAISDRVDTQYF.